The TCR beta chain under discussion was sequenced for a study of blood T cell repertoires in COVID-19. Study details: Some COVID-19 samples were acute and others convalescent; all came from the United States, Italy and Spain.

Per the authors' pipeline: How many nucleated cells were present was estimated from reference gene primer amplification. This table comes from immunoSEQ multiplex PCR, and its TCRdb copy is limited to in-frame clones, with some not included. V, J and clone size are taken as reported in that table, and D and trimming were inferred from the DNA itself. Of 200,000 to 300,000 clones listed, around 87% were seen once; the top ten hold under 2.5%. Germline CDR1 and CDR2: LGHDT and YNNKEL (reference sequence). This CDR3 is 12 amino acids long. Trimming stripped 1 base from V and 3 bases from J, with 4 bases between. On this clone: Other DNA sequences in the same sample also yield this CDR3.

This TCR was recovered from a woman between 45 and 65 years old with acute or convalescent COVID-19. Material for sequencing was peripheral blood. The V gene is TRBV3-1 (or the pseudogene TRBV3-2), the J gene TRBJ2-7; D is unresolved. This CDR3 is CASSQVIYEQYF. The CDR3 coding sequence is TGTGCCAGCAGCCAAGTAATCTACGAGCAGTACTTC.